The 28 T cell receptor beta chains reported below all come from one sample, sequenced in a study of human T cells and chemical hapten exposure. Unfractionated whole blood was the source from which total RNA was extracted. Each CDR3 protein is one row after TCRdb ran MiXCR on the 5' RACE reads. Among about 81,000 distinct CDR3 sequences listed, approximately 7.7% were seen once. The receptors here all came from a male donor in good health.

This clonotype appeared a few times. This chain joins TRBV7-9 and TRBJ2-5, with a tentative D call TRBD1 (6 bases). Germline values: CDR1 SEHNR, CDR2 FQNEAQ (reference sequence). Deletions cut 7 bases from V and 5 bases from J, with 11 bases between. This CDR3 region has 12 residues. The CDR3 nucleotides are TGTGCCAGCAAACTAGGGGGTGAGACCCAGTACTTC. Protein: CASKLGGETQYF.

This clonotype was observed a few times. The V gene is TRBV6-2 or TRBV6-3, the J gene TRBJ1-1; 8 bases are a match to TRBD1. Germline V gives CDR1 MNHEY, CDR2 SVGEGT. The CDR3 totals 15 residues. Trimming removed 7 bases from V and 0 bases from J; junction bases left unmatched: 7. The CDR3 spells CASNPRQGLNTEAFF. CDR3 in DNA: TGTGCCAGCAATCCCCGACAGGGGTTGAACACTGAAGCTTTCTTT.

The table lists this clonotype with many counts. The rearrangement links TRBV12-3 or TRBV12-4 to TRBJ2-5, with D possibly TRBD2 on 5 matching bases. Trimming removed 4 bases at V and 4 bases at J, with 10 bases between. This CDR3 is 13 amino acids long. The CDR3 here is CASSSPEGETQYF. The CDR3 DNA follows: TGTGCCAGCAGTTCTCCTGAGGGAGAGACCCAGTACTTC.

This clonotype was picked up a small number of times. The chain is built from TRBV7-3 and TRBJ1-1; D is ambiguous. Trimming stripped 1 base from V and 4 bases from J, with 13 bases between. In germline, CDR1 is SGHTA, CDR2 FQGTGA. This CDR3 comprises 15 residues. In nucleotides, the CDR3 is TGTGCCAGCAGCTTAAGTGGGAATGTAGGCACTGAAGCTTTCTTT. This sequence encodes CASSLSGNVGTEAFF.

J is TRBJ1-1 and V is TRBV30; D is possibly TRBD1 (5 bases). Germline CDR1 and CDR2: GTSNPN and SVGIG (reference sequence). Deletions cut 4 bases from V and 4 bases from J, with 10 bases between. This CDR3 spans 12 amino acids. Here the CDR3 reads CAWTGRGTEAFF. CDR3 sequence (DNA): TGTGCCTGGACAGGGAGAGGCACTGAAGCTTTCTTT.

This clonotype has at least ten counts. The chain couples TRBV7-9 to TRBJ2-2, with a tentative D call TRBD1 (6 bases). Deletions cut 0 bases from V and 4 bases from J, with 15 bases between. The CDR3 extends over 17 amino acids. Germline V gives CDR1 SEHNR, CDR2 FQNEAQ (reference sequence). CDR3 bases: TGTGCCAGCAGCTTAGCGTCCCTACAGGGCCCCACCGGGGAGCTGTTTTTT. This translates into CASSLASLQGPTGELFF.

This clonotype showed up just a few times. The J gene is TRBJ2-1, the V gene TRBV29-1; a weak D match, TRBD2 (5 bases). The CDR3 extends over 15 amino acids. The V gene's germline CDR1 is SQVTM and CDR2 ANQGSEA. V lost 0 bases to trimming and J lost 0 bases, with 9 bases between them. CDR3 sequence reads: CSVEDGGSSYNEQFF. CDR3 DNA: TGCAGCGTTGAAGATGGAGGCAGCTCCTACAATGAGCAGTTCTTC.

This clonotype has just one count. The chain is built from TRBV18 and TRBJ1-1; TRBD1 might be the D (5 bases). The CDR3 length is 14 residues. Trimming cost V 3 bases and J 1 base, with 9 bases left between them. Per germline, CDR1 KGHSH and CDR2 LQKENI. DNA for the CDR3: TGTGCCAGCTCACCCTCGACAGCGAACACTGAAGCTTTCTTT. As protein: CASSPSTANTEAFF.

Comments on this clonotype: This clone may be a read error of a much larger clone one base away. The chain uses TRBV29-1 and TRBJ2-5; tentatively, D is TRBD1 (6 bases). Germline CDR1 is SQVTM and CDR2 is ANQGSEA. The germline V and J ends were trimmed by 7 bases and 4 bases, with 16 bases remaining between them. The CDR3 has 13 residues. CDR3 sequence reads: CSAHPGTRETQYF. CDR3 nucleotide sequence: TGCAGCGCTCACCCCGGGACAAGAGAGACCCAGTACTTC.

This clonotype was counted at least ten times. J is TRBJ2-6 and V is TRBV27; 8 bases map to TRBD1. Trimming cost V 6 bases and J 2 bases; bases outside gene matches: 6. Germline V gene sequence: CDR1 MNHEY, CDR2 SMNVEV (reference sequence). CDR3 size: 16 residues. Here the CDR3 DNA reads TGTGCCAGCAGCCTACCGGACAGGGCTGGGGCCAACGTCCTGACTTTC. Its protein is CASSLPDRAGANVLTF.

This clonotype was seen repeatedly, ten times or more. The V call is TRBV11-3, the J call TRBJ2-1; the match to TRBD2 covers 8 bases. With V trimmed by 5 bases and J by 8 bases, 14 bases remained unmatched. This CDR3 is 16 amino acids long. Germline lookup yields CDR1 SGHNT and CDR2 YENEEA. The CDR3, as DNA: TGTGCCAGCAGCCGGCGGGTGGTAGCGGGATTTGATGAGCAGTTCTTC. Translation: CASSRRVVAGFDEQFF.

In its sample, this clonotype was seen a few times. The V gene is TRBV7-2, the J gene TRBJ2-3; tentative D call: TRBD2 (6 bases). This CDR3 has 15 amino acids. CDR1 and CDR2 (germline): SGHTA, FQGNSA. Between the trimmed V and J ends, which lost 3 bases and 2 bases, there was a span of 12 bases. The CDR3 here is CASSFAGSNTDTQYF. DNA of the CDR3: TGTGCCAGCAGCTTCGCGGGATCTAACACAGATACGCAGTATTTT.

In DNA, the CDR3 is TGTGCTAGTGGTTTTCCTAGGGGGCCAACGAGCTCCTACAATGAGCAGTTCTTC. It is translated as CASGFPRGPTSSYNEQFF. The V call is TRBV12-5, the J call TRBJ2-1; 7 nucleotides agree with TRBD1. Germline CDR1 LGHNT, CDR2 FRNRAP. The V gene end was trimmed by 3 bases and the J gene end by 0 bases; junction bases not matched to a gene: 11. This CDR3 is 18 amino acids long.

This clonotype has only a few counts. The chain is built from TRBV19 and TRBJ1-5; D is undetermined. CDR1 is LNHDA, CDR2 SQIVND, per germline (reference sequence). V was clipped by 3 bases and J by 9 bases, with 9 bases between them. The CDR3 extends over 12 amino acids. The CDR3 nucleotides are TGTGCCAGTAGTATCTCCAGCTCGCCCCAGCATTTT. As protein: CASSISSSPQHF.

In this sample, this clonotype turned up a few times. The chain recombines TRBV11-2 with TRBJ1-2; possibly TRBD1 for D (5 bases). V shed 5 bases and J shed 0 bases, with 10 bases lying between them. From germline, CDR1 is SGHAT and CDR2 FQNNGV. The CDR3 has 14 residues. The CDR3 loop reads CASSTGRANYGYTF. The CDR3 nucleotides are TGTGCCAGCAGCACGGGGCGAGCTAACTATGGCTACACCTTC. Full variable domain (rest looked up from reference TRBV11-2 and TRBJ1-2): EAGVAQSPRYKIIEKRQSVAFWCNPISGHATLYWYQQILGQGPKLLIQFQNNGVVDDSQLPKDRFSAERLKGVDSTLKIQPAKLEDSAVYLCASSTGRANYGYTFGSGTRLTVV.

There are a few counts of this clonotype. This chain uses TRBV12-3 or TRBV12-4 with TRBJ2-1, with 16 positions matching TRBD2. The CDR3 has 21 amino acids. J was trimmed by 0 bases and V by 5 bases; bases with no gene match: 13. CDR3 coding DNA: TGTGCCAGCAGTGTACAGCCGGGACTAGCGGGAGGGCGCCTCTCCTACAATGAGCAGTTCTTC. Its protein product is CASSVQPGLAGGRLSYNEQFF.

This clonotype was counted ten times or more. The chain uses TRBV5-1 and TRBJ2-7, with D unresolved. Trimming cost V 1 base and J 5 bases, with 10 bases left between them. This CDR3 spans 13 amino acids. Germline CDR1 and CDR2: SGHRS and YFSETQ. CDR3 in amino acids: CASSLQPRDEQYF. In nucleotides, the CDR3 is TGCGCCAGCAGCTTGCAACCTAGGGACGAGCAGTACTTC.

This clonotype was found a few times. This chain uses TRBV7-2 with TRBJ2-1; 12 bases fit TRBD1. The CDR3 is made up of 16 amino acids. The germline gives CDR1 SGHTA, CDR2 FQGNSA. V dropped 4 bases and J dropped 7; count of bases not matched to a gene: 8. CDR3 sequence reads: CASSSWGQGARNEQFF. The CDR3 nucleotides are TGTGCCAGCAGCTCATGGGGACAGGGGGCGAGGAATGAGCAGTTCTTC.

This clonotype was seen at least ten times. This chain connects TRBV12-3 or TRBV12-4 to TRBJ1-2, with 10 bases that match TRBD1. This CDR3 has 15 amino acids. Germline trimming cut 6 bases from V and 5 bases from J; bases unmatched to any gene: 9. CDR3 in DNA: TGTGCCAGCAGACCCCCGGGACAGGGGTCATATGGCTACACCTTC. Translating it yields CASRPPGQGSYGYTF.

The chain employs TRBV11-2 and TRBJ1-3; D is unresolved. The germline gives CDR1 SGHAT, CDR2 FQNNGV. CDR3 size: 15 residues. V was trimmed by 1 base and J by 1 base, leaving 8 bases between them. In nucleotides, the CDR3 is TGTGCCAGCAGCTTAGCCGGGAGGTCTGGAAACACCATATATTTT. Protein: CASSLAGRSGNTIYF.

The chain uses TRBV20-1 and TRBJ2-7; possible D gene TRBD2, 6 bases. The CDR3 loop spans 14 amino acids. Trimming removed 5 bases at V and 0 bases at J, with 14 bases between. CDR1 is DFQATT and CDR2 is SNEGSKA in the germline V gene (reference sequence). In DNA form, the CDR3 reads TGCAGTGCTGGTAGACTAGGGAGCTCCTACGAGCAGTACTTC. Amino acids: CSAGRLGSSYEQYF.

This clonotype was seen repeatedly, ten times or more. This chain joins TRBV20-1 and TRBJ1-1, with 9 bases lining up with TRBD1. The CDR3 totals 13 residues. With V trimmed by 1 base and J by 3 bases, 0 bases remained unmatched. Per germline, CDR1 DFQATT and CDR2 SNEGSKA (reference sequence). The CDR3 DNA sequence: TGCAGTGCTAGAGGGACAGGGGACACTGAAGCTTTCTTT. It is translated as CSARGTGDTEAFF.

This clonotype appeared many times. The chain combines TRBV6-1 with TRBJ2-6; D remains unclear. Germline loops: CDR1 MNHNS, CDR2 SASEGT. The CDR3 is made up of 15 amino acids. Trimming removed 1 base from V and 1 base from J, with 5 bases in between. Written as DNA, the CDR3 is TGTGCCAGCAGTGAAGGCACATCTGGGGCCAACGTCCTGACTTTC. It translates to CASSEGTSGANVLTF.

This sequence joins TRBV9 and TRBJ2-3; 8 positions agree with TRBD2. The V segment lost 3 bases and the J segment 3 bases; nucleotides outside the gene matches: 18. The CDR3 sequence is 19 residues long. CDR1 SGDLS and CDR2 YYNGEE come from the germline V gene. CDR3 DNA: TGTGCCAGCAGCGAGGAGATAATAGCGGGGCTCGGGGTGACAGATACGCAGTATTTT. It yields the protein CASSEEIIAGLGVTDTQYF.

The V gene is TRBV6-2 or TRBV6-3, the J gene TRBJ1-1; 12 nucleotides match TRBD1. V dropped 0 bases and J dropped 5; count of bases not matched to a gene: 4. Germline V gene lookup returns CDR1 MNHEY and CDR2 SVGEGT. The CDR3 sequence is 16 residues long. CDR3 sequence: CASSYSWGQGATEAFF. In DNA, the CDR3 is TGTGCCAGCAGTTACTCGTGGGGACAGGGGGCGACTGAAGCTTTCTTT.

V is TRBV29-1 and J is TRBJ2-5; TRBD2 matches 8 bases. CDR3 size: 15 residues. From germline, CDR1 is SQVTM and CDR2 ANQGSEA. Trimming at V came to 3 bases and at J to 2 bases, leaving 8 bases not matched to a gene. The CDR3 loop reads CSVDEGAGGQETQYF. Here the CDR3 DNA reads TGCAGCGTTGACGAGGGCGCGGGGGGACAAGAGACCCAGTACTTC.

This clonotype has ten or more counts. V and J are TRBV5-5 and TRBJ1-1; 10 bases match TRBD1. The CDR3 extends over 15 amino acids. Per the germline V gene, CDR1 is SGHKS and CDR2 is YYEKEE (reference sequence). The trim removed 4 bases at V and 4 bases at J, leaving 7 bases unmatched. CDR3 residues: CASSPLRTGGTEAFF. The DNA for the CDR3 is TGTGCCAGCAGCCCCCTCAGGACAGGGGGCACTGAAGCTTTCTTT.

The chain carries TRBV12-3 or TRBV12-4 and TRBJ2-5; D gene unclear. The CDR3 loop spans 12 amino acids. Trimming removed 8 bases at V and 2 bases at J, with 9 bases between. CDR3 DNA sequence: TGTGCCAGCGGGTTGGGACAAGAGACCCAGTACTTC. This gives the protein CASGLGQETQYF.